The 8 T cell receptor beta chains listed next were all sequenced from one sample in a study of blood T cell repertoires in COVID-19. Sequencing used immunoSEQ multiplex PCR; TCRdb keeps in-frame clones, though not all of them. The profile shows about 46,000 clones, 80% to 90% of them singletons. What was sequenced was peripheral blood. The receptors were gathered from a woman of 80 years or more with COVID-19, enrolled during active disease.

The chain joins TRBV5-6 to TRBJ2-1, with 7 bases lining up with TRBD1. This CDR3 region has 13 residues. Losses at the gene ends were 4 bases for V and 11 bases for J; bases not matched to a gene: 9. Germline V CDR1 and CDR2: SGHDT, YYEEEE. The CDR3 loop is CASSQRRDSQQFF. The CDR3 nucleotides are TGTGCCAGCAGCCAGCGCCGGGACAGCCAGCAGTTCTTC.

The rearrangement links TRBV7-9 to TRBJ2-3; 7 nucleotides line up with TRBD2. Germline CDR1 reads SEHNR; CDR2 reads FQNEAQ (reference sequence). This CDR3 region has 15 residues. The V and J ends lost 3 bases and 4 bases, in that order; junction bases with no gene match: 7. The CDR3 spells CASSFSGAGADTQYF. The DNA of the CDR3 is TGTGCCAGCAGCTTCTCTGGGGCGGGGGCAGATACGCAGTATTTT.

V usage is TRBV5-6 and J usage is TRBJ2-1; TRBD2 matches at 10 bases. The CDR3 covers 14 residues. CDR1 and CDR2 from the germline V gene are SGHDT and YYEEEE. V lost 5 bases to trimming and J lost 7 bases; unmatched junction nucleotides: 6. CDR3 loop: CASRRAGGKNEQFF. CDR3 sequence (DNA): TGTGCCAGCAGACGAGCGGGGGGGAAGAATGAGCAGTTCTTC.

The V gene is TRBV7-2, the J gene TRBJ1-6, with TRBD1 as a possible D gene (5 bases). Trimming shortened V by 1 base and J by 0 bases, and 7 bases separated the two germline ends. Germline lookup yields CDR1 SGHTA and CDR2 FQGNSA. The CDR3 has 16 residues. CDR3 DNA sequence: TGTGCCAGCAGCTTAGGACAGAGCTCCTATAATTCACCCCTCCACTTT. Its translation: CASSLGQSSYNSPLHF.

The CDR3 loop is CASSSTVSGNTIYF. In DNA form, the CDR3 reads TGCGCCAGCAGCTCGACTGTAAGTGGAAACACCATATATTTT. V usage is TRBV5-1 and J usage is TRBJ1-3; D not certain. Germline CDR1 and CDR2: SGHRS and YFSETQ. The CDR3 has 14 amino acids. Deletions cut 3 bases from V and 3 bases from J, with 10 bases between.

This clone was seen just once. This chain connects TRBV6-5 to TRBJ1-5; D not certain. The germline V gene encodes CDR1 MNHEY and CDR2 SVGAGI. The CDR3 covers 15 residues. V was cut by 6 bases and J by 0 bases, with 12 bases left in between. The DNA of the CDR3 is TGTGCCAGCAGAATCGGTATGAATAGCAATCAGCCCCAGCATTTT. It translates to CASRIGMNSNQPQHF.

The CDR3 nucleotides are TGTGCCAGCAGCCAAGAGGACAGGAGAAGAGGTGAGCAGTTCTTC. This gives the protein CASSQEDRRRGEQFF. This chain links TRBV3-1 (or the pseudogene TRBV3-2) with TRBJ2-1; 7 nucleotides agree with TRBD1. Germline-derived CDR1 and CDR2 are LGHDT and YNNKEL (reference sequence). Germline trimming cut 0 bases from V and 9 bases from J; bases unmatched to any gene: 8. The CDR3 has 15 residues.

This chain joins TRBV28 and TRBJ2-2; 11 nucleotides line up with TRBD2. V was clipped by 5 bases and J by 7 bases; unmatched bases: 9. The CDR3 is made up of 16 amino acids. Germline V lookup: CDR1 MDHEN, CDR2 SYDVKM. CDR3 loop: CASSIRTSGYSGELFF. CDR3 coding DNA: TGTGCCAGCAGTATCAGGACTAGCGGGTACAGCGGGGAGCTGTTTTTT.